Listed below are T cell receptor beta chains from one sample, sequenced in a study of T-cell reconstitution after alpha-beta-depleted transplantation in children. TCRdb called the PCR reads again in MiXCR, with one record for every CDR3 protein. The sample has about 900,000 distinct CDR3 sequences; around 30% are singletons. This specimen was PBMCs, mostly from graft donor cells, taken 360 days after TCRalphabeta/CD19-depleted stem cell transplant. Receptors were obtained from a boy younger than two who had a stem cell transplant for SCID, so the T cells may come from the graft donor. Both conserved end residues are part of each CDR3. A D gene is named only where the DNA matches it firmly. Clone size is not always given. Where it is, it says once, few, many or a class for expanded clones.

>18|TRBJ2-1|TRBV11-2|NA|NA
CASSLVSDWGGVYNEQFF
TGTGCCAGCAGCTTAGTTTCCGACTGGGGGGGCGTCTACAATGAGCAGTTCTTC
>17|TRBJ2-1|TRBV4-1|few|NA
CASSQALSGVVLGRQFF
TGCGCCAGCAGCCAAGCCCTTTCTGGGGTGGTTTTGGGAAGGCAGTTCTTC
>13|TRBJ2-2|TRBV5-1|NA|NA
CASRQGFSGELFF
TGCGCCAGCAGACAGGGCTTTTCCGGGGAGCTGTTTTTT
>15|TRBJ2-4|TRBV20-1|few|NA
CSATPGTHPKNIQYF
TGCAGTGCTACCCCAGGGACCCATCCTAAAAACATTCAGTACTTC
>13|TRBJ2-5|TRBV29-1|NA|TRBD2
CSLGGSLGETQYF
TGCAGCCTGGGGGGGAGCCTGGGAGAGACCCAGTACTTC
>15|TRBJ2-7|TRBV6-1|few|TRBD1
CASSERAGGPYEQYF
TGTGCCAGCAGTGAGCGGGCAGGGGGCCCCTACGAGCAGTACTTC
>13|TRBJ2-4|TRBV5-6|NA|NA
CASSDPRGNIQYF
TGTGCCAGCAGCGACCCCCGGGGAAACATTCAGTACTTC
>16|TRBJ2-5|TRBV4-1|once|NA
CASTSRPPLNQETQYF
TGCGCCAGCACCTCCCGACCTCCCCTCAACCAAGAGACCCAGTACTTC
>15|TRBJ1-1|TRBV5-5|once|NA
CASRYWEGGNTEAFF
TGTGCCAGCAGATATTGGGAAGGGGGGAACACTGAAGCTTTCTTT
>15|TRBJ1-2|TRBV7-8|few|NA
CASSLGLRGDYGYTF
TGTGCCAGCAGCTTAGGGCTCCGGGGCGACTATGGCTACACCTTC
>12|TRBJ2-7|TRBV10-3|many|TRBD1
CAISLQGYEQYF
TGTGCCATCAGTCTACAGGGGTACGAGCAGTACTTC
>13|TRBJ2-5|TRBV29-1|NA|NA
CSVELGVGETQYF
TGCAGCGTTGAATTAGGGGTTGGGGAGACCCAGTACTTC
>14|TRBJ2-5|TRBV6-2/TRBV6-3|few|NA
CASSYPERQETQYF
TGTGCCAGCAGTTACCCAGAGAGGCAAGAGACCCAGTACTTC
>14|TRBJ2-2|TRBV7-7|many|NA
CASSRTANTGELFF
TGTGCCAGCAGCCGGACGGCGAACACCGGGGAGCTGTTTTTT
>15|TRBJ1-1|TRBV5-1|many|TRBD1
CASSLETGANTEAFF
TGCGCCAGCAGCTTGGAGACAGGGGCTAACACTGAAGCTTTCTTT
>15|TRBJ1-3|TRBV20-1|few|NA
CSAPPRDRPGNTIYF
TGCAGTGCTCCTCCTCGGGACCGCCCTGGAAACACCATATATTTT
>14|TRBJ2-1|TRBV7-7|few|TRBD1
CASSILGQGGEQFF
TGTGCCAGCAGCATCTTAGGACAGGGCGGAGAGCAGTTCTTC
>13|TRBJ1-2|TRBV7-9|NA|NA
CASSLEGLYGYTF
TGTGCCAGCAGCTTAGAAGGACTCTATGGCTACACCTTC
>15|TRBJ2-2|TRBV10-3|few|TRBD2
CAISDRTRRTGELFF
TGTGCCATCAGTGATCGGACTAGGCGTACCGGGGAGCTGTTTTTT
>14|TRBJ1-5|TRBV12-3/TRBV12-4|NA|TRBD1
CASTPWDRNQPQHF
TGTGCCAGCACTCCCTGGGACAGAAATCAGCCCCAGCATTTT
>16|TRBJ2-7|TRBV5-1|NA|TRBD1
CASSGTGTGKAYEQYF
TGCGCCAGCAGCGGAACCGGGACAGGAAAGGCCTACGAGCAGTACTTC
>12|TRBJ2-4|TRBV5-6|NA|NA
CASSFRRNIQYF
TGTGCCAGCAGCTTTAGGAGAAACATTCAGTACTTC
>13|TRBJ2-1|TRBV2|NA|NA
CASSTIEGNEQFF
TGTGCCAGCAGTACGATAGAAGGCAATGAGCAGTTCTTC
>15|TRBJ2-3|TRBV3-1|NA|TRBD2
CASSQGTSDADTQYF
TGTGCCAGCAGCCAGGGGACTAGCGACGCAGATACGCAGTATTTT
>12|TRBJ2-1|TRBV29-1|NA|NA
CSTTPRVGEQFF
TGCAGCACCACCCCTAGGGTTGGTGAGCAGTTCTTC
>17|TRBJ2-2|TRBV5-1|NA|NA
CASSLASLLANTGELFF
TGCGCCAGCAGCTTGGCGAGCCTCCTCGCGAACACCGGGGAGCTGTTTTTT
>10|TRBJ1-1|TRBV20-1|NA|NA
CSARHVPAFF
TGCAGTGCTAGGCATGTGCCAGCTTTCTTT
>14|TRBJ2-7|TRBV18|few|TRBD1
CASSPMTGGYEQYF
TGTGCCAGCTCCCCAATGACAGGGGGCTACGAGCAGTACTTC
>15|TRBJ2-2|TRBV15|NA|NA
CATSRDGQAYEELFF
TGTGCCACCAGCAGAGATGGACAAGCATACGAGGAGCTGTTTTTT
>17|TRBJ2-3|TRBV9|NA|TRBD2
CASSPTAGGPITDTQYF
TGTGCCAGCAGCCCTACAGCGGGGGGGCCGATCACAGATACGCAGTATTTT
>14|TRBJ1-5|TRBV28|NA|NA
CASMRRDSNQPQHF
TGTGCCAGCATGCGCAGGGATAGCAATCAGCCCCAGCATTTT
>16|TRBJ2-2|TRBV5-1|NA|TRBD1
CASSLTGTGRSGELFF
TGCGCCAGCAGCTTAACCGGGACAGGTCGGTCCGGGGAGCTGTTTTTT
>12|TRBJ2-5|TRBV10-3|NA|NA
CAISESPRAQYF
TGTGCCATCAGTGAGTCTCCGAGGGCCCAGTACTTC
>13|TRBJ2-7|TRBV5-1|NA|NA
CASSLGQLGEQYF
TGCGCCAGCAGCTTGGGACAGCTCGGGGAGCAGTACTTC
>16|TRBJ2-1|TRBV5-1|few|TRBD2
CASSLLAVAAYNEQFF
TGCGCCAGCAGCTTGCTAGCGGTGGCGGCCTACAATGAGCAGTTCTTC
>16|TRBJ1-5|TRBV25-1|NA|NA
CASSEGGWNSNQPQHF
TGTGCCAGCAGTGAAGGGGGGTGGAATAGCAATCAGCCCCAGCATTTT
>13|TRBJ2-1|TRBV19|NA|NA
CASSMKGYNEQFF
TGTGCCAGTAGTATGAAAGGGTACAATGAGCAGTTCTTC
>12|TRBJ2-2|TRBV30|NA|NA
CAVWANTGELFF
TGTGCCGTATGGGCGAACACCGGGGAGCTGTTTTTT
>15|TRBJ2-3|TRBV6-5|few|TRBD2
CASSYRTSGTDTQYF
TGTGCCAGCAGTTATAGGACTAGCGGCACAGATACGCAGTATTTT
>16|TRBJ2-7|TRBV20-1|NA|NA
CSASRGLGRGPYEQYF
TGCAGTGCTAGTCGAGGGCTAGGGCGGGGACCCTACGAGCAGTACTTC